This TCR beta chain came from a study of response to subunit inactivated influenza vaccine. Findings and limits, study-wide: Authors suggested few new T cells are recruited by each seasonal influenza vaccination.

Germline CDR1 reads MNHNS; CDR2 reads SASEGT. The CDR3 is 17 residues long. V shed 6 bases and J 0 bases; nucleotides not matched to a gene: 8. TCRdb ran MiXCR on the RT-PCR reads and lists one entry per CDR3 protein. The sample lists about 700,000 distinct CDR3 sequences, approximately 14% occurring once. In the case of this clonotype: Its antigen is unidentified.

This receptor was obtained from a man between 45 and 60 years old who received an inactivated influenza vaccine. The sample consisted of PBMCs from blood, taken 14 days before vaccination. The V and J genes are TRBV6-1 and TRBJ2-7, with 13 bases lining up with TRBD2. The CDR3 nucleotides read TGTGCCAGCAGCCGACTAGCGGGAGGCTCTAGCTCCTACGAGCAGTACTTC. Its protein is CASSRLAGGSSSYEQYF.